This entry lists 20 T cell receptor beta chains sequenced from one sample in a study of blood T cell repertoires in COVID-19 (dated by TCRdb to the early 2020s). Library preparation employed the immunoSEQ multiplex PCR assay. TCRdb took this table from immuneACCESS and kept in-frame rearrangements with V and J called. Such tables lack part of the clones; where checked against another copy, unresolved V genes explain under half of the gap, and the rest is unexplained. The sample records 310,000 or so clones, approximately 90% of which are singletons. 3.5% to 4% of the sample is taken by the ten largest. The sequencing input was peripheral blood. The receptors were sampled from a woman in her 50s with active or convalescent COVID-19.

The chain employs TRBV7-9 and TRBJ2-3; tentatively, D is TRBD1 (6 bases). Trimming shortened V by 5 bases and J by 1 base, and 16 bases separated the two germline ends. The germline CDR1 and CDR2 sequences are SEHNR and FQNEAQ (reference sequence). The CDR3 runs to 16 residues. CDR3 sequence: CASSPTREGGTDTQYF. Written as DNA, the CDR3 is TGTGCCAGCAGCCCGACAAGAGAGGGGGGCACAGATACGCAGTATTTT.

V and J are TRBV28 and TRBJ2-1; maybe TRBD2 (7 bases). The CDR3 length is 11 residues. Per the germline V gene, CDR1 is MDHEN and CDR2 is SYDVKM. Trimming took off 2 bases at V and 15 bases at J, with 11 bases between the two ends. CDR3 protein: CASSLIGGVFF. The CDR3 coding sequence is TGTGCCAGCAGTTTAATAGGGGGGGTGTTCTTC.

This clone was counted once. The J gene is TRBJ2-7, the V gene TRBV6-2 or TRBV6-3; the D gene is possibly TRBD1 (6 bases). The CDR3 has 15 amino acids. Germline values: CDR1 MNHEY, CDR2 SVGEGT. V was pared by 4 bases and J by 3 bases, with 16 bases between. Written as DNA, the CDR3 is TGTGCCAGCAGTTCGAACAGGGTACCCAGCTACGAGCAGTACTTC. It encodes CASSSNRVPSYEQYF.

The CDR3 DNA reads TGTGCCAGCAGCGCCGGGTCCCGGGGTTACAATGAGCAGTTCTTC. Translating it yields CASSAGSRGYNEQFF. The rearrangement uses TRBV27 and TRBJ2-1, with D tentatively TRBD2 (5 bases). This CDR3 has 15 residues. Deletions cut 6 bases from V and 4 bases from J, with 16 bases between. CDR1 is MNHEY, CDR2 SMNVEV, per germline (reference sequence).

The chain carries TRBV2 and TRBJ1-2; D uncertain. The CDR3 is made up of 14 amino acids. Deletions cut 1 base from V and 4 bases from J, with 10 bases between. CDR1 and CDR2 from the germline V gene are SNHLY and FYNNEI. The CDR3 is CASSEEKRGYGYTF. CDR3 DNA sequence: TGTGCCAGCAGTGAAGAAAAGAGAGGCTATGGCTACACCTTC.

V and J are TRBV7-3 and TRBJ2-2, with 7 bases aligning to TRBD2. In germline, CDR1 is SGHTA, CDR2 FQGTGA. V was clipped by 4 bases and J by 1 base; unmatched bases: 3. CDR3 size: 15 residues. DNA of the CDR3: TGTGCCAGCAGCTCCTTAGCGGGGAACACCGGGGAGCTGTTTTTT. This codes for CASSSLAGNTGELFF.

This chain uses TRBV19 with TRBJ2-3; tentatively, D is TRBD1 (5 bases). Germline CDR1 LNHDA, CDR2 SQIVND (reference sequence). The CDR3 sequence is 14 residues long. V lost 4 bases to trimming and J lost 3 bases, with 11 bases between them. The CDR3 region has the DNA TGTGCCAGTAGTACTGGTCAGGGAACAGATACGCAGTATTTT. Translating it yields CASSTGQGTDTQYF.

The chain carries TRBV4-1 and TRBJ2-7; D unclear. In germline, CDR1 is MGHRA, CDR2 YSYEKL. Deletions cut 4 bases from V and 3 bases from J, with 10 bases between. This CDR3 has 13 residues. CDR3 nucleotide sequence: TGCGCCAGCAGCCTACCAGGCCACTACGAGCAGTACTTC. Translating gives CASSLPGHYEQYF.

This clone was counted a single time. This chain joins TRBV11-3 and TRBJ2-1; 10 positions agree with TRBD1. Losses at the gene ends were 5 bases for V and 5 bases for J; bases not matched to a gene: 21. This CDR3 region has 20 residues. Per germline, CDR1 SGHNT and CDR2 YENEEA. CDR3 DNA: TGTGCCAGCAGCCCAGGGTCGCGCGGGGAGGACAGGGGGGTCAACAATGAGCAGTTCTTC. Translated, it gives CASSPGSRGEDRGVNNEQFF.

V and J are TRBV28 and TRBJ1-5; 8 bases line up with TRBD1. The J segment lost 4 bases and the V segment lost 6 bases, leaving 5 bases of the junction unmatched. Germline lookup yields CDR1 MDHEN and CDR2 SYDVKM. This CDR3 is built from 14 residues. The CDR3 sequence is CASRQDRDNQPQHF. As DNA, the CDR3 is TGTGCCAGCAGACAGGACAGGGATAATCAGCCCCAGCATTTT.

The CDR3 bases are TGTGCCAGCAGCTCCAACCGGGACAGGGGGGAAGAAAAACTGTTTTTT. It encodes CASSSNRDRGEEKLFF. The chain couples TRBV7-9 to TRBJ1-4, with TRBD1 matching over 11 bases. This CDR3 spans 16 amino acids. Germline trimming cut 4 bases from V and 8 bases from J; bases unmatched to any gene: 9. CDR1 and CDR2 (germline): SEHNR, FQNEAQ (reference sequence).

The rearrangement uses TRBV10-3 and TRBJ2-7; TRBD1 matches at 7 bases. The CDR3 sequence is 12 residues long. The trim removed 10 bases at V and 0 bases at J, leaving 3 bases unmatched. Germline-derived CDR1 and CDR2 are ENHRY and SYGVKD. The chain's CDR3 is CATRDSSYEQYF. In DNA, the CDR3 is TGTGCCACCCGGGACAGCTCCTACGAGCAGTACTTC.

This rearrangement joins TRBV11-2 to TRBJ2-7; 10 bases are shared with TRBD2. The CDR3 loop spans 15 amino acids. The J segment lost 4 bases and the V segment lost 1 base, leaving 4 bases of the junction unmatched. In germline, CDR1 is SGHAT, CDR2 FQNNGV. CDR3 DNA sequence: TGTGCCAGCAGCTTAGTGACTAGCGGGCTTTACGAGCAGTACTTC. Amino acid sequence: CASSLVTSGLYEQYF.

This chain links TRBV5-1 with TRBJ2-7; maybe TRBD1 (6 bases). V lost 5 bases to trimming and J lost 5 bases, with 14 bases between them. Looked up from germline, CDR1 is SGHRS and CDR2 is YFSETQ. The length of the CDR3 is 13 residues. The CDR3: CASRGTSWDEQYF. The DNA of the CDR3 is TGCGCCAGCAGGGGGACATCATGGGACGAGCAGTACTTC.

This chain links TRBV24-1 with TRBJ2-7; 7 bases line up with TRBD1. Germline CDR1 is KGHDR and CDR2 is SFDVKD. The CDR3 totals 12 residues. V trimming: 4 bases; J trimming: 6 bases; junction bases outside the gene matches: 2. CDR3 region: CATSEYRGEQYF. The CDR3 bases are TGTGCCACCAGTGAGTACAGGGGCGAGCAGTACTTC.

V is TRBV5-1 and J is TRBJ1-5; the D is unclear. Trimming stripped 4 bases from V and 4 bases from J, with 9 bases between. Germline V gene sequence: CDR1 SGHRS, CDR2 YFSETQ. The CDR3 has 13 residues. In nucleotides, the CDR3 is TGCGCCAGCAGCGTCGAGGGAAATCAGCCCCAGCATTTT. It is translated as CASSVEGNQPQHF.

This chain joins TRBV5-5 and TRBJ2-1; the D gene is possibly TRBD2 (6 bases). V lost 4 bases, J lost 7 bases, and 24 bases lay in between. The germline gives CDR1 SGHKS, CDR2 YYEKEE (reference sequence). CDR3 length equals 17 residues. In DNA form, the CDR3 reads TGTGCCAGCAGCCCCCGGGCGGGGATAGTTTTGGGAAATGAGCAGTTCTTC. It specifies CASSPRAGIVLGNEQFF.

The chain employs TRBV19 and TRBJ2-7; a possible D gene is TRBD2 (7 bases). CDR3 length equals 16 residues. CDR1 and CDR2 from the germline V gene are LNHDA and SQIVND (reference sequence). V lost 5 bases and J lost 3, with 20 bases in between. Written as DNA, the CDR3 is TGTGCCAGTAGTTCCGATAAGACTAGCAGGGGCTACGAGCAGTACTTC. Translation gives CASSSDKTSRGYEQYF.

The V gene is TRBV2, the J gene TRBJ2-7, with TRBD1 matching 10 bases. Germline V gene data show CDR1 as SNHLY and CDR2 as FYNNEI. The CDR3 totals 13 residues. V lost 8 bases to trimming and J lost 5 bases; unmatched junction nucleotides: 6. This CDR3 reads CASGGTGVNEQYF. The DNA for the CDR3 is TGTGCCAGCGGGGGGACAGGGGTCAACGAGCAGTACTTC. Full variable domain (missing parts from reference TRBV2 and TRBJ2-7): EPEVTQTPSHQVTQMGQEVILRCVPISNHLYFYWYRQILGQKVEFLVSFYNNEISEKSEIFDDQFSVERPDGSNFTLKIRSTKLEDSAMYFCASGGTGVNEQYFGPGTRLTVT.

The V call is TRBV2, the J call TRBJ1-2; D ambiguous. CDR3 length: 13 amino acids. Germline V gene sequence: CDR1 SNHLY, CDR2 FYNNEI. V shed 6 bases and J shed 8 bases, with 16 bases lying between them. For the CDR3, the DNA is TGTGCCAGCAGCCGGGGTGGGGTGGAGGGCTACACCTTC. Translation: CASSRGGVEGYTF.